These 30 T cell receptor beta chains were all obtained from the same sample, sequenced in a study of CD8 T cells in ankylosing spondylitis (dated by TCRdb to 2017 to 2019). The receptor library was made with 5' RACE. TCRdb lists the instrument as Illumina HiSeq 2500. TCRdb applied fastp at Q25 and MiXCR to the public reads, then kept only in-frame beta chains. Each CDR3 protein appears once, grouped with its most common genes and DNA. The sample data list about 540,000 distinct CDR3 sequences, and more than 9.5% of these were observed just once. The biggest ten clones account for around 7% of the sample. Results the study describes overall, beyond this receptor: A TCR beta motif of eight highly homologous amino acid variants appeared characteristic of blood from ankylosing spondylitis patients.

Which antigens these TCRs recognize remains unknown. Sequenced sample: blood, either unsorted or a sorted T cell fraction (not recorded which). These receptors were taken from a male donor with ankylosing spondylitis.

The CDR3 spells CASGYQGGFSNQPQHF. The CDR3 region has the DNA TGTGCCAGCGGCTACCAAGGAGGGTTTAGCAATCAGCCCCAGCATTTT. This chain uses TRBV12-3 or TRBV12-4 with TRBJ1-5, with D unclear. Deletions cut 8 bases from V and 0 bases from J, with 17 bases between. The CDR3 consists of 16 residues.

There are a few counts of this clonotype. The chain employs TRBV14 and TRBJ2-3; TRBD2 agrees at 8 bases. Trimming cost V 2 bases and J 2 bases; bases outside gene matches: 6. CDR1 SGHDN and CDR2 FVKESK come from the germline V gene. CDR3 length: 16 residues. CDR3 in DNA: TGTGCCAGCAGCCAATTAGCGGGACGCACCACAGATACGCAGTATTTT. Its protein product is CASSQLAGRTTDTQYF.

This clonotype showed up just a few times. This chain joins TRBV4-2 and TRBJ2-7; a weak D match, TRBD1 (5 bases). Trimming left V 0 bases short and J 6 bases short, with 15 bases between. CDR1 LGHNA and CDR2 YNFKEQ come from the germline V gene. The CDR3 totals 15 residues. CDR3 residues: CASSQESAGPGEQYF. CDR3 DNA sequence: TGTGCCAGCAGCCAAGAATCGGCAGGGCCAGGCGAGCAGTACTTC.

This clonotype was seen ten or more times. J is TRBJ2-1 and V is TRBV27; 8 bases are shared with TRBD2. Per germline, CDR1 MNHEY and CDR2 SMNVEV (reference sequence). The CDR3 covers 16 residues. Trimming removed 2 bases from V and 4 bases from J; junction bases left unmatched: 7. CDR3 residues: CASSLQLASGYNEQFF. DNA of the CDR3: TGTGCCAGCAGTTTACAGTTGGCTAGCGGGTACAATGAGCAGTTCTTC.

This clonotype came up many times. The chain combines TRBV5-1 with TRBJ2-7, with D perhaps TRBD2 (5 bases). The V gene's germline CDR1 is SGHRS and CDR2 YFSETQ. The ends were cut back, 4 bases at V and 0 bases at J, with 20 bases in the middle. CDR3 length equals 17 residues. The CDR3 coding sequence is TGCGCCAGCAGCGAGGGCCCGCGAGCGAGGAGCTCCTACGAGCAGTACGTC. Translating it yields CASSEGPRARSSYEQYV.

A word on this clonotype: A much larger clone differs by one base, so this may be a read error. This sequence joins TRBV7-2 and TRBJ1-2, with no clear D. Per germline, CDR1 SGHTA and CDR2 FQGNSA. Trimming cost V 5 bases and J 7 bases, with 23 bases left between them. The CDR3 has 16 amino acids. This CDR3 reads CASSPTDPSLAVGYTF. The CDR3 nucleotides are TGTGCCAGCAGCCCAACAGACCCTAGCCTAGCGGTTGGCTACACCTTC.

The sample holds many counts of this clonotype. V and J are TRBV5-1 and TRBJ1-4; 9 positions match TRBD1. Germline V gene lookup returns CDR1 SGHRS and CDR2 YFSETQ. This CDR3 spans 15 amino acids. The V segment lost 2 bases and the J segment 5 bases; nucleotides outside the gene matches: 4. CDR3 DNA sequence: TGCGCCAGCAGCTTACAGGGGGCTCTGAATGAAAAACTGTTTTTT. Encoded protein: CASSLQGALNEKLFF. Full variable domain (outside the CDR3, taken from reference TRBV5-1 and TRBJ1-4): KAGVTQTPRYLIKTRGQQVTLSCSPISGHRSVSWYQQTPGQGLQFLFEYFSETQRNKGNFPGRFSGRQFSNSRSEMNVSTLELGDSALYLCASSLQGALNEKLFFGSGTQLSVL.

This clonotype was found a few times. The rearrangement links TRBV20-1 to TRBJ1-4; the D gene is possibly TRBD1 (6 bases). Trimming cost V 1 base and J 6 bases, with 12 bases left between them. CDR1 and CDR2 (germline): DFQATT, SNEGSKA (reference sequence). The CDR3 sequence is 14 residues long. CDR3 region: CSARGPRGYEKLFF. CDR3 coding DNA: TGCAGTGCTAGAGGCCCTAGGGGGTATGAAAAACTGTTTTTT.

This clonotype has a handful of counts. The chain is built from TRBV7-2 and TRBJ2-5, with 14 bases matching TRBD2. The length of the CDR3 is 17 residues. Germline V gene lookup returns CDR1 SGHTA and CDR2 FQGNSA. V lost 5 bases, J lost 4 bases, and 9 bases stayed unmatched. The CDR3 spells CASSPRLAGGPGETQYF. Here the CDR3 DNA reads TGTGCCAGCAGCCCAAGACTAGCGGGAGGGCCGGGAGAGACCCAGTACTTC.

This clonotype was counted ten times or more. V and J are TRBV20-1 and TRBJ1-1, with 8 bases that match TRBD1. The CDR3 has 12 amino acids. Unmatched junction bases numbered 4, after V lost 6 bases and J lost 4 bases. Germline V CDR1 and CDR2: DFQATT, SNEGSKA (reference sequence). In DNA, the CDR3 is TGCAGTGCCCCGGACAGGGTCACTGAAGCTTTCTTT. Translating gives CSAPDRVTEAFF.

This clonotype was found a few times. This chain's CDR3 is CASSLVLSGGYTF. The CDR3 DNA sequence: TGTGCCAGCAGCCTCGTCCTAAGTGGTGGCTACACCTTC. The chain has TRBV5-6 and TRBJ1-2; D is undetermined. The CDR3 has 13 residues. V gave up 4 bases and J gave up 7 bases, with 14 bases separating them. Germline CDR1 and CDR2: SGHDT and YYEEEE.

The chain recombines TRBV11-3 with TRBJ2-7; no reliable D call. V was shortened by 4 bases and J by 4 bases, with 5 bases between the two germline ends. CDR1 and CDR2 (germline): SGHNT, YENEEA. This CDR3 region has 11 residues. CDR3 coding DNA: TGTGCCAGCAGCTGCCCATACGAGCAGTACTTC. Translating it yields CASSCPYEQYF.

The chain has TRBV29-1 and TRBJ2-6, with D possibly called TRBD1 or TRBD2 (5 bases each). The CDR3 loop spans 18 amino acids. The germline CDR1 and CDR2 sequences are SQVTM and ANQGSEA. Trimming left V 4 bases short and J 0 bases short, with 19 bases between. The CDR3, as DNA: TGCAGCGTTGCTTCGCGGGCAGGGAATCTCTCTGGGGCCAACGTCCTGACTTTC. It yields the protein CSVASRAGNLSGANVLTF.

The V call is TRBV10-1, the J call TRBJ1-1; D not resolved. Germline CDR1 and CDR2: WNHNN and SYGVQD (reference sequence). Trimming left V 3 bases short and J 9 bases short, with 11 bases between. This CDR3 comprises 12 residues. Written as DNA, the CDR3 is TGCGCCAGCAGTGACCGGACCAGGCAAGCTTTCTTT. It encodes CASSDRTRQAFF.

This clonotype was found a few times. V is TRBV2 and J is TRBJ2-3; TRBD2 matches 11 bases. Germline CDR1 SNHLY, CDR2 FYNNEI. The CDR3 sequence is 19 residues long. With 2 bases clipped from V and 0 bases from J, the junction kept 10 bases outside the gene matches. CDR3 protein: CASSEWGGLAEPSTDTQYF. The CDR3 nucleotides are TGTGCCAGCAGTGAATGGGGGGGACTAGCGGAACCTAGCACAGATACGCAGTATTTT. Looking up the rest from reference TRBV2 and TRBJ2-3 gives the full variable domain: EPEVTQTPSHQVTQMGQEVILRCVPISNHLYFYWYRQILGQKVEFLVSFYNNEISEKSEIFDDQFSVERPDGSNFTLKIRSTKLEDSAMYFCASSEWGGLAEPSTDTQYFGPGTRLTVL.

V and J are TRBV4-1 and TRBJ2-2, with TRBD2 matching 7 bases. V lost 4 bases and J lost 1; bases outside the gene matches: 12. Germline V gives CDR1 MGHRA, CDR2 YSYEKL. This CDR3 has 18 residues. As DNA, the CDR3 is TGCGCCAGCAGCCCAGGGACTATCGGCCTATTGAACACCGGGGAGCTGTTTTTT. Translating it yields CASSPGTIGLLNTGELFF.

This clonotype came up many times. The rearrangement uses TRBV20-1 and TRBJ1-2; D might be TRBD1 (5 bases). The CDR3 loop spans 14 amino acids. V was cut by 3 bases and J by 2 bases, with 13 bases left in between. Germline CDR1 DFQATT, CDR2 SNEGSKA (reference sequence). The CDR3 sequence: CSARLPGKNYGYTF. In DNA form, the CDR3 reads TGCAGTGCTAGGTTACCAGGGAAGAACTATGGCTACACCTTC.

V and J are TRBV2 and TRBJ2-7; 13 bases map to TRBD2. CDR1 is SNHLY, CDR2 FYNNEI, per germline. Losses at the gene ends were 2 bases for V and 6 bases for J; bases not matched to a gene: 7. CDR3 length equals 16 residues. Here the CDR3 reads CASSELGTSGKSEQYV. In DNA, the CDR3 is TGTGCCAGCAGTGAATTAGGGACTAGCGGGAAATCCGAGCAGTACGTC.

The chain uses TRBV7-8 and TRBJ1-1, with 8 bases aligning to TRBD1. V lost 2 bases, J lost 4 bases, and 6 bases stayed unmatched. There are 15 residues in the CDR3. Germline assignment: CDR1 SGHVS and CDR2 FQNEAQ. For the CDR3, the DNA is TGTGCCAGCAGCTTAATCATCACAGGGGGCACTGAAGCTTTCTTT. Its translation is CASSLIITGGTEAFF.

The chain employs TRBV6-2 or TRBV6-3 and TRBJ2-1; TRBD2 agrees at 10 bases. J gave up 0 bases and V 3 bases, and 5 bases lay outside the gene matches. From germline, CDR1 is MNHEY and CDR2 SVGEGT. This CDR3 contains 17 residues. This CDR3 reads CASSYGLAENSYNEQFF. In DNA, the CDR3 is TGTGCCAGCAGTTATGGACTAGCGGAAAACTCCTACAATGAGCAGTTCTTC.

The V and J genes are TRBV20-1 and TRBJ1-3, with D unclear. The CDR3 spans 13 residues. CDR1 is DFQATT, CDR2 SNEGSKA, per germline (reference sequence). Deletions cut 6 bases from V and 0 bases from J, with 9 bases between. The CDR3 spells CSAPGSSGNTIYF. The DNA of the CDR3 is TGCAGTGCCCCTGGGAGCTCTGGAAACACCATATATTTT.

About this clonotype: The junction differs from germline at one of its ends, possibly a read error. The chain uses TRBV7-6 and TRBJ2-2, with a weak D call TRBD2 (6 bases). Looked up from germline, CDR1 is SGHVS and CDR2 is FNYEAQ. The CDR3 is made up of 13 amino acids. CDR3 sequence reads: CASSRGNAGELFF. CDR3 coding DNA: TGTGCCAGCAGTCGGGGGAACGCCGGGGAGCTGTTTTTT.

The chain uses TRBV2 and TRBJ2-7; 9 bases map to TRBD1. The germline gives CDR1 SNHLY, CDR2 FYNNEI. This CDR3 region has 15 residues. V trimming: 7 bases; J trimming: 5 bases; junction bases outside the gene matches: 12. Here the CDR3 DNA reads TGTGCCAGCAACATTCTGCCGGGACAGGGCCACGAGCAGTACTTC. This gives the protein CASNILPGQGHEQYF.

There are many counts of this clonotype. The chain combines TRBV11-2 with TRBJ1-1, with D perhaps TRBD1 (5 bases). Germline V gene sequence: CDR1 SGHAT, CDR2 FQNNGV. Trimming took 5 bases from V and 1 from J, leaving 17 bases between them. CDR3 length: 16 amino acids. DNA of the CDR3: TGTGCCAGCAGCGCTGGGGGGGGAGGCTCGAACACTGAAGCTTTCTTT. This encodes CASSAGGGGSNTEAFF.

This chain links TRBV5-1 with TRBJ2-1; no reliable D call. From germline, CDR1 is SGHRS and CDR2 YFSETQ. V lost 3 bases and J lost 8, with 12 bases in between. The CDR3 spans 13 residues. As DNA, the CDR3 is TGCGCCAGCAGCTCATGGGTTGTGGATGAGCAGTTCTTC. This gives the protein CASSSWVVDEQFF.

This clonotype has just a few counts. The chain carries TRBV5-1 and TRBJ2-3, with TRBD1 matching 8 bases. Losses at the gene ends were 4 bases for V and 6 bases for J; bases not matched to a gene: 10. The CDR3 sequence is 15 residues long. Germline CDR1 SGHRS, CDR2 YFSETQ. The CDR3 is CASSPWDRLGDTQYF. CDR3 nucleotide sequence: TGCGCCAGCAGCCCTTGGGACAGGTTAGGGGATACGCAGTATTTT.

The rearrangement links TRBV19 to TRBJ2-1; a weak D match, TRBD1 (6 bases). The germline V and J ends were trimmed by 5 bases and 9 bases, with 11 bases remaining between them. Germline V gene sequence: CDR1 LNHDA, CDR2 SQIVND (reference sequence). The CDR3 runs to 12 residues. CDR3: CASSGQGTEQFF. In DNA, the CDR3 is TGTGCCAGTAGTGGGCAGGGGACTGAGCAGTTCTTC.

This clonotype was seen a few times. CDR3 nucleotide sequence: TGTGCCAGCAGCTATACGACTAGCGGGAAAGAGACCCAGTACTTC. This encodes CASSYTTSGKETQYF. The chain joins TRBV11-2 to TRBJ2-5; 11 nucleotides align to TRBD2. J lost 3 bases, V lost 4 bases, and 4 bases had no gene match. Germline values: CDR1 SGHAT, CDR2 FQNNGV. The CDR3 spans 15 residues.

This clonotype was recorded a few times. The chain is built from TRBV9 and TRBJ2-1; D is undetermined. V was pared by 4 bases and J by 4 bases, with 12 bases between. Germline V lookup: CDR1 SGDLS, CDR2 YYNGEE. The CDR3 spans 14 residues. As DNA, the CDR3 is TGTGCCAGCAGCTCCGACCATCGGTACAATGAGCAGTTCTTC. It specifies CASSSDHRYNEQFF.

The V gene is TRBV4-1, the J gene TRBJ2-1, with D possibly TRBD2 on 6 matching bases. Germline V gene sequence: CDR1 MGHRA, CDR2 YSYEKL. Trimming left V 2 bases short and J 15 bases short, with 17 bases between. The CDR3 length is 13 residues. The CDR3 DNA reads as TGCGCCAGCAGCCAACCACACGTCGGGGGTTGGTTCTTC. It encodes CASSQPHVGGWFF.